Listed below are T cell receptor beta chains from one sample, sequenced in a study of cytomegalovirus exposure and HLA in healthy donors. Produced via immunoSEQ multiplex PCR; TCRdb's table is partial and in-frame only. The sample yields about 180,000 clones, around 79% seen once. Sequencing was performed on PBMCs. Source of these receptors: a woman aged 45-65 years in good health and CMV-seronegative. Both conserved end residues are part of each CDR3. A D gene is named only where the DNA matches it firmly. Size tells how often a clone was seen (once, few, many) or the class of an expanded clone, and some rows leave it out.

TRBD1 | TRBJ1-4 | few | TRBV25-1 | CATSPRGPNSGEKLFF | TGTGCCACCTCCCCCAGGGGGCCAAACTCAGGGGAGAAACTGTTTTTT
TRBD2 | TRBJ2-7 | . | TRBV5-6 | CASSLYGGSGRARSYEQYF | TGTGCCAGCAGCTTGTACGGAGGTAGCGGGAGGGCCAGGAGCTACGAGCAGTACTTC
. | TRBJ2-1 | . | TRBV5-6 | CASSLISGEQFF | TGTGCCAGCAGCTTGATATCGGGTGAGCAGTTCTTC
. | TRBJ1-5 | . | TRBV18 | CASSPSGEQPQHF | TGTGCCAGCTCACCTTCCGGGGAACAGCCCCAGCATTTT
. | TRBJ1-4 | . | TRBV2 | CASSADGESEKLFF | TGTGCCAGCAGTGCTGACGGAGAAAGTGAAAAACTGTTTTTT
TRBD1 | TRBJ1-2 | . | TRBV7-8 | CASSLGGQGSDGYTF | TGTGCCAGCAGCTTAGGGGGACAGGGGTCAGATGGCTACACCTTC
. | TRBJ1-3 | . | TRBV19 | CASSIGPGVGTIYF | TGTGCCAGTAGTATTGGCCCAGGGGTCGGCACCATATATTTT
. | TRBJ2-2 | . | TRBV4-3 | CASSQVGAGWVGELFF | TGCGCCAGCAGCCAAGTAGGAGCGGGTTGGGTCGGGGAGCTGTTTTTT
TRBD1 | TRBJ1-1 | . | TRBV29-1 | CSADRGNTEAFF | TGCAGCGCTGACAGGGGGAACACTGAAGCTTTCTTT
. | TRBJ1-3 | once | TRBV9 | CASSETGQYSGNTIYF | TGTGCCAGCAGCGAGACCGGACAGTACTCTGGAAACACCATATATTTT
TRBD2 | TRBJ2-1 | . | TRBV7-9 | CASSLEAGANNEQFF | TGTGCCAGCAGCCTCGAAGCGGGGGCAAACAATGAGCAGTTCTTC
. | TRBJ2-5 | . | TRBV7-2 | CASSLGPGGETQYF | TGTGCCAGCAGCTTAGGTCCCGGCGGGGAGACCCAGTACTTC
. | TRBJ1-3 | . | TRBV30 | CAHDRSSGNTIYF | TGTGCCCACGATCGGAGCTCTGGAAACACCATATATTTT
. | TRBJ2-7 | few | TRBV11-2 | CASSLDRNYEQYF | TGTGCCAGCAGCTTAGACAGAAACTACGAGCAGTACTTC
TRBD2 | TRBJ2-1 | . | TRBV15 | CATSRDPSGDQNEQFF | TGTGCCACCAGCAGAGATCCTAGCGGGGACCAAAATGAGCAGTTCTTC
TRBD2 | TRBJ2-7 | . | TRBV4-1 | CASSQQNGAGGLPYEQYF | TGCGCCAGCAGCCAACAAAACGGCGCGGGGGGGCTGCCCTACGAGCAGTACTTC
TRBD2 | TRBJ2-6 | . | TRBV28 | CASSPGGISGANVLTF | TGTGCCAGCAGTCCGGGGGGTATCTCTGGGGCCAACGTCCTGACTTTC
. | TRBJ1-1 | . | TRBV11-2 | CASSSGDRANTEAFF | TGTGCCAGCAGTTCTGGTGACAGAGCAAACACTGAAGCTTTCTTT
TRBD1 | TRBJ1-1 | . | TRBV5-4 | CASSTPQEGASEAFF | TGTGCCAGCAGCACCCCTCAGGAGGGGGCGTCTGAAGCTTTCTTT
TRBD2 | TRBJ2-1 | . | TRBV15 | CATSRRLAGGQKGEQFF | TGTGCCACCAGCAGACGACTAGCGGGAGGGCAGAAGGGGGAGCAGTTCTTC
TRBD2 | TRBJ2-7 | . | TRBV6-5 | CASSPGGVGSYEQYF | TGTGCCAGCAGTCCCGGGGGGGTGGGCTCCTACGAGCAGTACTTC
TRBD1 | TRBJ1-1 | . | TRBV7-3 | CASRQGPVSTEAFF | TGTGCCAGCAGACAGGGGCCGGTGAGCACTGAAGCTTTCTTT
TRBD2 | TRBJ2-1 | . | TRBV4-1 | CASSQDLLTSGRLVSYNEQFF | TGCGCCAGCAGCCAAGATCTCCTGACTAGCGGGAGACTCGTATCCTACAATGAGCAGTTCTTC
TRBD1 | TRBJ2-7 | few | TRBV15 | CATSRDLPGQGYEQYF | TGTGCCACCAGCAGAGATCTTCCGGGACAGGGCTACGAGCAGTACTTC
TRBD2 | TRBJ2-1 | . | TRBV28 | CASGLAGGLTYNEQFF | TGTGCCAGTGGACTAGCGGGAGGGCTAACCTACAATGAGCAGTTCTTC
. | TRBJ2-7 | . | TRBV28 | CASSFLYEQYF | TGTGCCAGCAGTTTCCTCTACGAGCAGTACTTC
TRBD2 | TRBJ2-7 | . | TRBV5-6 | CASSLAGGVNLQYF | TGTGCCAGCAGCTTGGCGGGGGGGGTGAACTTGCAGTACTTC
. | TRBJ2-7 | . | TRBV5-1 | CASSHSNQQGRYEQYF | TGCGCCAGCAGCCACTCTAATCAACAGGGGAGGTACGAGCAGTACTTC
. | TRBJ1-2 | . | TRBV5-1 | CASSFDSNGYTF | TGCGCCAGCAGCTTTGACAGCAATGGCTACACCTTC
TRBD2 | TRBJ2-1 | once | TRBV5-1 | CASSFDVLAGESGEQFF | TGCGCCAGCAGCTTTGACGTCCTAGCGGGGGAGTCCGGTGAGCAGTTCTTC
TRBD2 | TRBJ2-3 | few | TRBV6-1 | CASSEEVAGITDTQYF | TGTGCCAGCAGTGAAGAGGTAGCGGGGATCACAGATACGCAGTATTTT
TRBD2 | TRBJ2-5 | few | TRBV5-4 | CASSPQGLAGTETQYF | TGTGCCAGCAGCCCACAGGGACTAGCGGGCACAGAGACCCAGTACTTC
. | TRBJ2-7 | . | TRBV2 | CASSAIAVYEQYF | TGTGCCAGCAGTGCTATAGCGGTTTACGAGCAGTACTTC
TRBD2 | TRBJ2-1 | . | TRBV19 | CAARSGTSSYNEQFF | TGTGCCGCACGTTCCGGGACTAGCAGCTACAATGAGCAGTTCTTC
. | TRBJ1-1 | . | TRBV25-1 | CASTGGSVTEAFF | TGTGCCAGCACTGGGGGCTCTGTCACTGAAGCTTTCTTT
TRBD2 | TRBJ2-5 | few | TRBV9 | CASSVTSGSVETQYF | TGTGCCAGCAGCGTGACTAGCGGGAGTGTAGAGACCCAGTACTTC
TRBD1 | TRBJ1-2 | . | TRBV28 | CASSPLEGAIYGYTF | TGTGCCAGCAGTCCTCTGGAGGGGGCAATCTATGGCTACACCTTC
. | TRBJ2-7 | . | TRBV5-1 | CASSPGGTAPYEQYF | TGCGCCAGCAGCCCGGGCGGGACAGCACCCTACGAGCAGTACTTC
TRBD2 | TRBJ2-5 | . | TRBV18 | CASSPELAGVEETQYF | TGTGCCAGCTCACCAGAGCTAGCGGGGGTTGAAGAGACCCAGTACTTC
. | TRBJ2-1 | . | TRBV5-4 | CASSPRGQSYNEQFF | TGTGCCAGCAGCCCGCGGGGGCAGTCCTACAATGAGCAGTTCTTC
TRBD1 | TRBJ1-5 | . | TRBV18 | CASSPSDRGQQPQHF | TGTGCCAGCTCACCCTCGGACAGGGGGCAACAGCCCCAGCATTTT
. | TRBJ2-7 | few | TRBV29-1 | CSVSQGNYEQYF | TGCAGCGTTTCTCAGGGGAACTACGAGCAGTACTTC
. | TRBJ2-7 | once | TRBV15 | CATSRDEGSYEQYF | TGTGCCACCAGCAGAGATGAGGGTTCCTACGAGCAGTACTTC
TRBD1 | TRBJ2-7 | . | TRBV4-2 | CAGSHTLGQGILYEQYF | TGTGCCGGCAGCCATACACTGGGACAGGGGATCTTATACGAGCAGTACTTC
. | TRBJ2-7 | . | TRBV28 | CASSSYWRGPGEQYF | TGTGCCAGCAGTTCCTATTGGAGGGGACCTGGAGAGCAGTACTTC
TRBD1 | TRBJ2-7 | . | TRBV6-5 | CASPDRDSFYEQYF | TGTGCCAGCCCTGACCGGGACAGCTTTTACGAGCAGTACTTC
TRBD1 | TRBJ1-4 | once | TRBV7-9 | CSSSFHHRGSDEKLFF | TGTTCCAGCAGCTTCCACCACAGGGGTTCCGACGAAAAACTGTTTTTT
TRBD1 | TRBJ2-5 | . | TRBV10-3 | CAILDGDGDRGDETQYF | TGTGCCATCCTGGATGGGGACGGTGACAGGGGGGACGAGACCCAGTACTTC
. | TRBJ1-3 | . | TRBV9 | CASSESPTAGSGNTIYF | TGTGCCAGCAGCGAATCACCGACGGCGGGGTCTGGAAACACCATATATTTT
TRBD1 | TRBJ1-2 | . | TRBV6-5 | CASRRTGDGYTF | TGTGCCAGCAGAAGGACAGGGGACGGCTACACCTTC
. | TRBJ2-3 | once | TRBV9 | CASSVVVTDTQYF | TGTGCCAGCAGCGTAGTAGTCACAGATACGCAGTATTTT
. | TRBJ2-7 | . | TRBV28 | CASTDKPYEQYF | TGTGCCAGCACAGACAAGCCCTACGAGCAGTACTTC
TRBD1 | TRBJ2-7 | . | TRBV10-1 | CASRPGQGSAEQYF | TGCGCCAGCAGACCCGGACAGGGCTCCGCCGAGCAGTACTTC
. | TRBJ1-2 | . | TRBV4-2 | CASSQDYRQSAYGYTF | TGTGCCAGCAGCCAAGACTACAGGCAGTCTGCCTATGGCTACACCTTC
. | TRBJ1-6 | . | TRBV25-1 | CASSGYVSPLHF | TGTGCCAGCAGTGGATACGTTTCACCCCTCCACTTT
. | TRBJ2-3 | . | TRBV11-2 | CASLKGVADTQYF | TGTGCCAGTTTGAAGGGAGTCGCAGATACGCAGTATTTT
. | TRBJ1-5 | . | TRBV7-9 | CSSSLAHGGLYQPQHF | TGTTCCAGCAGCTTAGCGCACGGTGGTCTCTATCAGCCCCAGCATTTT
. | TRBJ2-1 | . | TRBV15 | CATSRTTTIRNEQFF | TGTGCCACCAGCAGGACAACGACTATCCGCAATGAGCAGTTCTTC
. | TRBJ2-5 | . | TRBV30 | CAWSVQRTQYF | TGTGCCTGGAGTGTACAACGGACCCAGTACTTC
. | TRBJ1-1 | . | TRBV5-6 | CASSFTENTEAFF | TGTGCCAGCAGCTTCACAGAGAACACTGAAGCTTTCTTT